The T cell receptor beta chain under discussion was sequenced for a study of shared clonotypes between healthy human individuals. On the study more broadly: Sampling drew on donors who were a couple of women and a few men aged 18 to 49.

In the case of this clone: Antigen: not known.

TCRdb keeps only in-frame clones here, not all; method: immunoSEQ multiplex PCR. The sample lists 950,000 to 1,100,000 clones; more than 75% were seen once. Each sample came from a Caucasian adult donor living in Nashville, Tennessee. Naive CD4+ cells were CD45RA-selected; the remaining cells were memory. Overall study results and limits: Generally, naive subsets came out with larger estimated richness than memory subsets.

Material for sequencing was memory CD4+ T cells from PBMCs. The subset was: CD45RA-negative fraction. The receptor's source is a man between 18 and 35 years old in good health. Some clones in this sample may be carry-over from other donors' samples.

The CDR3 loop is CASSPDNHLEAFF. Here the CDR3 DNA reads TGTGCCAGCAGCCCGGACAACCACCTCGAAGCTTTCTTT. The chain recombines TRBV5-6 with TRBJ1-1, with a tentative D call TRBD1 (5 bases). V lost 4 bases, J lost 8 bases, and 15 bases lay in between. The CDR3 spans 13 residues. Germline assignment: CDR1 SGHDT and CDR2 YYEEEE.